This TCR beta chain derives from a study of OX40 agonist ivuxolimab in advanced cancers. Overall study context: Checkpoint inhibitors had been given previously to approximately 41% of patients.

The CDR3 length is 15 residues. The V gene's germline CDR1 is SGHAT and CDR2 FQNNGV. V was trimmed by 5 bases and J by 0 bases, leaving 13 bases between them. Sequencing was performed with immunoSEQ multiplex PCR; in TCRdb, only in-frame clones are kept and a portion is missing. The table shows about 55,000 clones, with about nine tenths occurring only once. This rearrangement joins TRBV11-2 to TRBJ2-5; D not resolved. The sequence derives from an adult with an advanced solid tumor such as melanoma, head and neck, liver or kidney cancer. The source was CD4+ or CD8+ T cells sorted from blood, collected in a trial of the OX40 agonist ivuxolimab. The DNA of the CDR3 is TGTGCCAGCAGCGTCGACCGACTGAACCAAGAGACCCAGTACTTC. Encoded protein: CASSVDRLNQETQYF. The full variable domain, rest sourced from reference TRBV11-2 and TRBJ2-5, is EAGVAQSPRYKIIEKRQSVAFWCNPISGHATLYWYQQILGQGPKLLIQFQNNGVVDDSQLPKDRFSAERLKGVDSTLKIQPAKLEDSAVYLCASSVDRLNQETQYFGPGTRLLVL.